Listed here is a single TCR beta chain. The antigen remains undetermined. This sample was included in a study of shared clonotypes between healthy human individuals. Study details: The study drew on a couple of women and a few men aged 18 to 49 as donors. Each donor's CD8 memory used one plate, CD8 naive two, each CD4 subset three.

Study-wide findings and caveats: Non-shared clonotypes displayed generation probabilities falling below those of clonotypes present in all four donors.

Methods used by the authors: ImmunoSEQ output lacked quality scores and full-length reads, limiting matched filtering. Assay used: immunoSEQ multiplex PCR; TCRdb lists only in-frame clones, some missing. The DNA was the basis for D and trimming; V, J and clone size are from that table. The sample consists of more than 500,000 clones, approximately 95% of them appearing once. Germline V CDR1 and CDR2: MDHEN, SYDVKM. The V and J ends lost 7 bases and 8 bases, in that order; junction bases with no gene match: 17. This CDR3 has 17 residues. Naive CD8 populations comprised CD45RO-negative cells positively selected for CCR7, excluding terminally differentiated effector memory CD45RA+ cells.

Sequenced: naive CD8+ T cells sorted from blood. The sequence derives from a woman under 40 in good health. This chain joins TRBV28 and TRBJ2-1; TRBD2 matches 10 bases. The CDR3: CASTVSGLAVLSHEQFF. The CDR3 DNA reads TGTGCCAGCACCGTAAGCGGACTAGCGGTACTCTCACATGAGCAGTTCTTC.